The sequence of this T cell receptor beta chain was determined in a study of shared clonotypes between healthy human individuals (dated by TCRdb to about 2020). For the study in its entirety: A couple of women and three men aged 18 to 49 years were included in the cohort. Blood TCR repertoires of a handful of healthy adults were deeply sequenced to estimate repertoire size and the extent of clonotype sharing between individuals. To increase sequencing depth and limit assay-specific biases, different laboratories used diverse techniques to prepare libraries and sequence TCR repertoires. Per donor, leukapheresis produced somewhere between about 0.94 and 10 billion PBMCs. The investigation overall reported the following: Sampling was limited to blood, and TCR repertoires in tissue likely differ from TCR repertoires in blood. Because the study included a small number of donors, the genetic and exposure-history diversity represented was limited. Pairwise subsampling indicated that sequencing depth was expected to affect the degree of clonotype sharing among donors.

CDR1 and CDR2, per the germline V gene (reference sequence), are SEHNR and FQNEAQ. The CDR3 contains 14 residues, cysteine and phenylalanine counted. The CDR3 DNA has 42 bases and is translated from base 1. V lost 5 bases and J lost 5 bases; the stretch between them is 13 bases long. The donors were healthy, HIV-negative adults who had no recently reported acute infections or vaccinations. Every donor was a Caucasian adult residing in Nashville, Tennessee, USA. For unsorted samples, 75 million to 90 million PBMCs were counted and genomic DNA was extracted with the QIAamp DNA Blood Mini kit. Blood was obtained by leukapheresis, after which PBMCs were separated by Ficoll-Histopaque density gradient centrifugation and cryopreserved in liquid nitrogen vapor phase. On this clone itself: Its antigen remains unidentified. No much larger clone exists at a distance of one base, and base qualities are not known.

Using the deep immunoSEQ assay, multiplex PCR amplified TCR CDR3 regions from genomic DNA. For each cell subset, the extracted genomic DNA was distributed evenly across all wells of several immunoSEQ 96-well plates, and each plate served as one replicate. For unsorted PBMC, approximately 310 ng genomic DNA, equal to 25,000 to 35,000 T cell genomes, was loaded into each replicate PCR. Genomic DNA from unsorted PBMC was sequenced over ten immunoSEQ deep assay plates. The purified libraries were quantified using a Qubit 3.0 fluorometer, sized with a Bioanalyzer 2100, and then quantified again using the KAPA Library Quantification kit. Every immunoSEQ 96-well plate was sequenced on a dedicated single-read 150-cycle Illumina NextSeq 550 flow cell. Under the source paper's analysis protocol: The immunoSEQ output contained only junctional sequences without quality scores, so filtering could not match that applied to full-length reads. To assign V/J genes and CDR3, sequences were annotated against IMGT germline references using PyIR, a Python wrapper for IgBLAST v1.9. Reads were removed for weak V/J assignments (E-value above 1e-6), missing CDR3, stop codons, out-of-frame junctions, or ambiguous translated residues. V3J clonotypes were defined as sequences sharing an identical inferred V gene, J gene, and CDR3 amino acid sequence. Percentage overlap between repertoires was computed as shared unique clonotypes divided by the size of the smaller repertoire. RTK rarefaction, the Chao1 estimator, and Recon v2.1 estimates of unobserved clonotypes were used to assess repertoire richness. Sourced from immuneACCESS, this table was stored by TCRdb with only in-frame sequences that have V and J called. A share of the clones is absent; for the studies checked, an unresolved V gene accounts for under half, and the remainder has no known explanation. V and J calls and clone size are given by that table; D and trimming were obtained from the DNA. For this sample there are approximately 510,000 clones; less than 85% appear just once. In total, the top ten clones hold under 15% of the sample.

Material: PBMCs. This TCR came from a woman between 35 and 50 years old in good health. Some clones in this sample may be carry-over from other donors' samples. The sequence is built from TRBV7-9 and TRBJ1-5; matching of 6 bases hints at TRBD1 as the D gene. The CDR3 reads as follows: CASSGSGVDQPQHF. The nucleotides are TGTGCCAGCAGCGGATCAGGGGTAGATCAGCCCCAGCATTTT.